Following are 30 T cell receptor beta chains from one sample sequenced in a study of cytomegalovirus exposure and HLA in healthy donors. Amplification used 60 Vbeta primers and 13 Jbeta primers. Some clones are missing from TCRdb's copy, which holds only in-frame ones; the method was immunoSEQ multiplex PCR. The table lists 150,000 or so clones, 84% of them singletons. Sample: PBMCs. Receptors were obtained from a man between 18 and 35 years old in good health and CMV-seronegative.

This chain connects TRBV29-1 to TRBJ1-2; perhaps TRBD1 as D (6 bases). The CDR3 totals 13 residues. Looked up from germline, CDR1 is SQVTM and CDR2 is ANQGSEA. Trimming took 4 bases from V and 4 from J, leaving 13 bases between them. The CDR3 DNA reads TGCAGCGTTGGACCCAGGGGTCCCTATGGCTACACCTTC. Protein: CSVGPRGPYGYTF.

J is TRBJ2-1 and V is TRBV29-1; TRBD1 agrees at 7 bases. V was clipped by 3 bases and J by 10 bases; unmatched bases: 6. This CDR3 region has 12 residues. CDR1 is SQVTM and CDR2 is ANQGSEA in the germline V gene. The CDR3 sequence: CSVEGQTTEQFF. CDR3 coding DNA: TGCAGCGTTGAGGGACAGACAACCGAGCAGTTCTTC.

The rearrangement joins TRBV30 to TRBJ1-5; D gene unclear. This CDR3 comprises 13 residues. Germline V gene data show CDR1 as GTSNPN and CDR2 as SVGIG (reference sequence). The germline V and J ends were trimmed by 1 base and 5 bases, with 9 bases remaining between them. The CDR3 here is CAWSAAEDQPQHF. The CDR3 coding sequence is TGTGCCTGGAGTGCCGCCGAGGATCAGCCCCAGCATTTT.

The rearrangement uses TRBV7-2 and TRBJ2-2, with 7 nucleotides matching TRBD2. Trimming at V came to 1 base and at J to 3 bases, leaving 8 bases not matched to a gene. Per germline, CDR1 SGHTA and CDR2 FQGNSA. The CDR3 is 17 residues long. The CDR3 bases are TGTGCCAGCAGCTTAGGGTTAACTAGCGTTTACACCGGGGAGCTGTTTTTT. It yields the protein CASSLGLTSVYTGELFF.

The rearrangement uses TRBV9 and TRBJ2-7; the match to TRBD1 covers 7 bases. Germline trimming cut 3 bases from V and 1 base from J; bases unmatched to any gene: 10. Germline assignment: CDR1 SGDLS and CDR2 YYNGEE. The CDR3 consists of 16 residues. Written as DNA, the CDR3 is TGTGCCAGCAGCGGACCAACAGGGGAAACATCCTACGAGCAGTACTTC. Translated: CASSGPTGETSYEQYF.

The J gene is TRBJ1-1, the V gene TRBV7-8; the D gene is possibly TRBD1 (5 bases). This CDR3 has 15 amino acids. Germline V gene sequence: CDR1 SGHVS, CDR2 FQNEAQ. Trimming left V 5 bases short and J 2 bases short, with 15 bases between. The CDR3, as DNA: TGTGCCAGCAGCCCACGTGGCAGGGAAAACACTGAAGCTTTCTTT. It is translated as CASSPRGRENTEAFF.

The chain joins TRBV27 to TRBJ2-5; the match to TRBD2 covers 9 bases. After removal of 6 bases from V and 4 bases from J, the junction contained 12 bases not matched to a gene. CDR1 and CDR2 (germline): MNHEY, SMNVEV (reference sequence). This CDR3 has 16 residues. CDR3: CASSLGAGGPRETQYF. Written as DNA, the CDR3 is TGTGCCAGCAGCCTCGGTGCGGGAGGGCCACGAGAGACCCAGTACTTC.

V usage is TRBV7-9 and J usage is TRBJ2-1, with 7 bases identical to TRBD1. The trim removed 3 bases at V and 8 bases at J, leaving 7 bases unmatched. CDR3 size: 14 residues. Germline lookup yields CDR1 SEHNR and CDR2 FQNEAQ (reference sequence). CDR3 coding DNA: TGTGCCAGCAGCTTCGTACAGGGGATGGATGAGCAGTTCTTC. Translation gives CASSFVQGMDEQFF.

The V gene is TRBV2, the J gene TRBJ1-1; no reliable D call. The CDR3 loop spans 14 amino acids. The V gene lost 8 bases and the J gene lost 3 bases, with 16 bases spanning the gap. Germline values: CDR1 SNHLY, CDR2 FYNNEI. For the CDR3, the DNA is TGTGCCAGCGCCCTCGAGGTTGCGGACACTGAAGCTTTCTTT. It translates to CASALEVADTEAFF.

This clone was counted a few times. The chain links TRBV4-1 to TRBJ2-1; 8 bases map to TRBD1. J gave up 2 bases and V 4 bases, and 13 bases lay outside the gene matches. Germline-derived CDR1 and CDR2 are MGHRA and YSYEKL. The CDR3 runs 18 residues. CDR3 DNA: TGCGCCAGCAGCCCGGATCGGACAGGGCTTCGGCCCTACAATGAGCAGTTCTTC. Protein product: CASSPDRTGLRPYNEQFF.

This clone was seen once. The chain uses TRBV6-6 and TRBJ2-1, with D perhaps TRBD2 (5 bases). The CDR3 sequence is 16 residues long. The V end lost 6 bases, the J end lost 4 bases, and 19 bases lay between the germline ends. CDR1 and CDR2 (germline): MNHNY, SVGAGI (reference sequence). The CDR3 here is CASRPATSVPYNEQFF. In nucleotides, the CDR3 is TGTGCCAGCAGACCTGCCACTAGTGTTCCATACAATGAGCAGTTCTTC.

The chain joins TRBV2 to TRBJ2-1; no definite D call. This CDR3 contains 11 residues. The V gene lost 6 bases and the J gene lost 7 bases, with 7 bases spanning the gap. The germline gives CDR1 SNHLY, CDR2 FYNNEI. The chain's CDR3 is CASRKRNEQFF. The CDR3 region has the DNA TGTGCCAGCAGGAAGAGGAATGAGCAGTTCTTC.

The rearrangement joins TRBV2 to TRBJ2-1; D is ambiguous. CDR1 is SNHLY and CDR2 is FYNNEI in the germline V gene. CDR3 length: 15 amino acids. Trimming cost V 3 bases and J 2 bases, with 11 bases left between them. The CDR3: CASSDRGNPYNEQFF. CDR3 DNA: TGTGCCAGCAGTGATAGAGGTAACCCCTACAATGAGCAGTTCTTC.

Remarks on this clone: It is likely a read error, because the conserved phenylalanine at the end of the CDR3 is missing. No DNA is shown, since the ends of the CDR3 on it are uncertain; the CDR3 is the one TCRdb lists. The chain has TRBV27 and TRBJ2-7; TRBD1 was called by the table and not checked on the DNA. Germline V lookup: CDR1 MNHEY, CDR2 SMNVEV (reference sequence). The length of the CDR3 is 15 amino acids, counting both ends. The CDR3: CASSLLGDRGFPTVL.

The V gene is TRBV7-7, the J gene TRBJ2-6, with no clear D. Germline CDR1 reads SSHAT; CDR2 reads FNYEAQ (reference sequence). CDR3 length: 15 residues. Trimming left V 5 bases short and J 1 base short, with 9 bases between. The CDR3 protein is CASSPTGSGANVLTF. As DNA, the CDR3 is TGTGCCAGCAGCCCGACGGGTTCTGGGGCCAACGTCCTGACTTTC.

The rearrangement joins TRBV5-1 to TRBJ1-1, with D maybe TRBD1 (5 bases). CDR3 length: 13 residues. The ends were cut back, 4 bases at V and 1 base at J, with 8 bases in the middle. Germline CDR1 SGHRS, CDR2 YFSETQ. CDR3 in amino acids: CASSHQGNTEAFF. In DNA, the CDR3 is TGCGCCAGCAGCCATCAGGGGAACACTGAAGCTTTCTTT. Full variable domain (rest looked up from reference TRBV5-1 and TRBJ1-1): KAGVTQTPRYLIKTRGQQVTLSCSPISGHRSVSWYQQTPGQGLQFLFEYFSETQRNKGNFPGRFSGRQFSNSRSEMNVSTLELGDSALYLCASSHQGNTEAFFGQGTRLTVV.

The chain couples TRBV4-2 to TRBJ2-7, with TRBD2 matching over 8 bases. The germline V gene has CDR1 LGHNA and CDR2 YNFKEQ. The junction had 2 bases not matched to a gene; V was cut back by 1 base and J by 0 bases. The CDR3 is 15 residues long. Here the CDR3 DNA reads TGTGCCAGCAGCCAAGTAGCGGGGAGCTCCTACGAGCAGTACTTC. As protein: CASSQVAGSSYEQYF.

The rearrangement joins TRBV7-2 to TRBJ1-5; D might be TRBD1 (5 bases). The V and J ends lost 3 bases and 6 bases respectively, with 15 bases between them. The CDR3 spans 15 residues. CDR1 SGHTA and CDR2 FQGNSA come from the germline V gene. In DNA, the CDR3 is TGTGCCAGCAGCTTCCGTGGGGGGTTTAGTCAGCCCCAGCATTTT. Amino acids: CASSFRGGFSQPQHF.

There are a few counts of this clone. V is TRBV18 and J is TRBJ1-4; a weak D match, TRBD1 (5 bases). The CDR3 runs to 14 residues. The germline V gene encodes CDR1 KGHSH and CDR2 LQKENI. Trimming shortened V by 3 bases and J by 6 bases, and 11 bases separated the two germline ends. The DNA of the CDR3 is TGTGCCAGCTCACCTGGGGGGACGGATGAAAAACTGTTTTTT. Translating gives CASSPGGTDEKLFF.

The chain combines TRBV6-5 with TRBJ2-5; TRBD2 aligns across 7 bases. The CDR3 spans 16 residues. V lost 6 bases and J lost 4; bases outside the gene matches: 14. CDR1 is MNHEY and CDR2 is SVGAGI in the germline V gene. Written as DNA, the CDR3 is TGTGCCAGCAGCTACCCTCTGGGGGGGGAAGCAGAGACCCAGTACTTC. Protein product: CASSYPLGGEAETQYF.

The CDR3 nucleotides are TGTGCCAGCAGCTTAGTAGGCAGCAGGGGAGAAAAACTGTTTTTT. Translated, it gives CASSLVGSRGEKLFF. The chain has TRBV7-9 and TRBJ1-4; the D gene is possibly TRBD1 (6 bases). CDR1 is SEHNR, CDR2 FQNEAQ, per germline (reference sequence). Trimming shortened V by 1 base and J by 8 bases, and 14 bases separated the two germline ends. The CDR3 is made up of 15 amino acids.

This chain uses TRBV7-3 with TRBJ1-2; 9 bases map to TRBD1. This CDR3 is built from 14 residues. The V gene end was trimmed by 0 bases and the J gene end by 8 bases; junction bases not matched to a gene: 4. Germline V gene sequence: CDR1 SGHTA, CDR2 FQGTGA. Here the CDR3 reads CASSLTTGGRGYTF. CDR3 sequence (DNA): TGTGCCAGCAGCTTAACCACAGGGGGCCGGGGCTACACCTTC. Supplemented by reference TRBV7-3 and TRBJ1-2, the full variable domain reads GAGVSQTPSNKVTEKGKYVELRCDPISGHTALYWYRQSLGQGPEFLIYFQGTGAADDSGLPNDRFFAVRPEGSVSTLKIQRTERGDSAVYLCASSLTTGGRGYTFGSGTRLTVV.

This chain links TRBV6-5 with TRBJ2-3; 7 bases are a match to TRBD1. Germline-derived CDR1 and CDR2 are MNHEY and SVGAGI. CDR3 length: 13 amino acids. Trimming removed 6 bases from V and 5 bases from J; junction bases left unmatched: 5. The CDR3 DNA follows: TGTGCCAGCAGCGACAGGGTTAGAGATACGCAGTATTTT. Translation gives CASSDRVRDTQYF.

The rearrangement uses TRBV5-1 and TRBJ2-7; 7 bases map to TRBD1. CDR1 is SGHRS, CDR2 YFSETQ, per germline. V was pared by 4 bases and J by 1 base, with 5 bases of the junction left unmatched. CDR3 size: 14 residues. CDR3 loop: CASSARTGSYEQYF. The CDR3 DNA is TGCGCCAGCAGCGCGCGGACAGGTTCCTACGAGCAGTACTTC.

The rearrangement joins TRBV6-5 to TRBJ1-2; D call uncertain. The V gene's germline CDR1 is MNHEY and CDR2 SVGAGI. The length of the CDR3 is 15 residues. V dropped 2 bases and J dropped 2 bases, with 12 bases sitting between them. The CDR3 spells CASSYTIERNYGYTF. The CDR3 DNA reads TGTGCCAGCAGTTACACTATAGAACGGAACTATGGCTACACCTTC.

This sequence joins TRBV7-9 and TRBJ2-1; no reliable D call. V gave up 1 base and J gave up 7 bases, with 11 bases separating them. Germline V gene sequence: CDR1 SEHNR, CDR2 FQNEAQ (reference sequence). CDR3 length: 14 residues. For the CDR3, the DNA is TGTGCCAGCAGCTTAGACACCCAGATAAATGAGCAGTTCTTC. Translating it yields CASSLDTQINEQFF.

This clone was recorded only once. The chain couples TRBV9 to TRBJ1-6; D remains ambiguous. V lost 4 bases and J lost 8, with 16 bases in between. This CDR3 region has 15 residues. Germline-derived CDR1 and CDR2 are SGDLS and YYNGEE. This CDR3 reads CASSPRQATDSPLHF. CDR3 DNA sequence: TGTGCCAGCAGCCCCCGACAAGCTACTGATTCACCCCTCCACTTT.

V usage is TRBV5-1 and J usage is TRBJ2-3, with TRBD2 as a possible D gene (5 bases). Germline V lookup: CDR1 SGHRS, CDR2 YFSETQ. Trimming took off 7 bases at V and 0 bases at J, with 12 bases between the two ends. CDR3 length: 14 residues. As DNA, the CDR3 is TGCGCCAGCGGCAGCGGAACTAGCACAGATACGCAGTATTTT. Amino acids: CASGSGTSTDTQYF.

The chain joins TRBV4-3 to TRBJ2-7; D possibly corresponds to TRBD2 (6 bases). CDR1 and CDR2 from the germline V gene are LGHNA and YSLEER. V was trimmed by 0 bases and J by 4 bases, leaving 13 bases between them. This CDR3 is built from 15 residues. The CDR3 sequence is CASSQDMGSGYEQYF. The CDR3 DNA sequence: TGCGCCAGCAGCCAAGATATGGGTAGCGGTTACGAGCAGTACTTC.

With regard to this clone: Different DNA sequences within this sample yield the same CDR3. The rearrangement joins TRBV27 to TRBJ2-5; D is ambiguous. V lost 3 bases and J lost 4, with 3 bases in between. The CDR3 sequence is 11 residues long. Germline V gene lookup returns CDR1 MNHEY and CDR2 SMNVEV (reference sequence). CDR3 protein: CASSFRETQYF. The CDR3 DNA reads TGTGCCAGCAGTTTTCGAGAGACCCAGTACTTC.